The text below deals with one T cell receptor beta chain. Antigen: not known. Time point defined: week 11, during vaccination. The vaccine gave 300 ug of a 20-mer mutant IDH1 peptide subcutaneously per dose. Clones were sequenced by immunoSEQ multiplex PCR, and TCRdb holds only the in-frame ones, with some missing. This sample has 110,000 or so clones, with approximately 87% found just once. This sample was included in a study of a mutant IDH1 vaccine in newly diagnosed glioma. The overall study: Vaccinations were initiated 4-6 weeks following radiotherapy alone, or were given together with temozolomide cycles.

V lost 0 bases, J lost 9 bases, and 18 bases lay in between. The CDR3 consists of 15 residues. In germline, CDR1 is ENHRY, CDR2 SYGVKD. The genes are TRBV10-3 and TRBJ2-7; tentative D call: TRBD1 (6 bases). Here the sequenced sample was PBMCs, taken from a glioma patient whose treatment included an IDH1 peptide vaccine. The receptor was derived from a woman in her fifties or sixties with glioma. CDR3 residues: CAISESEVRGSVQYF. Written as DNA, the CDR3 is TGTGCCATCAGTGAGTCCGAAGTCAGGGGATCGGTGCAGTACTTC.